This record covers a single TCR beta chain. Total RNA (roughly 530 ng) served as template for TCR beta cDNA synthesis primed by a constant-region primer. Slightly modified ARM-PCR served as the procedure for the TCR beta libraries. These libraries came from three rounds of nested multiplex PCR. Forward primers for TRBV1-TRBV30 and a C-beta reverse primer served the first two PCR rounds, at around 11 cycles each. TCRdb re-called the multiplex PCR reads through MiXCR, storing one row per CDR3 protein. Of approximately 210,000 distinct CDR3 sequences in the sample, roughly two thirds were seen once. Germline DNA was also extracted, while the blood RNA originated from unsorted whole blood. Collection of approximately 4.3 milliliters of peripheral blood took place before surgery. This CDR3 comprises 14 residues. V was shortened by 6 bases and J by 8 bases, with 18 bases between the two germline ends. Per germline, CDR1 SGHAT and CDR2 FQNNGV.

The sample belongs to a study of tumor-infiltrating lymphocytes in primary liver carcinoma. This TCR came from a woman aged 55-75 years with primary liver carcinoma and hepatitis B virus infection. The sequenced sample was peripheral blood. The chain combines TRBV11-2 with TRBJ2-3, with a possible D match to TRBD1 (5 bases). The CDR3 is CASRPSRSRGTQYF. The CDR3 bases are TGTGCCAGCAGACCGAGCAGGAGTAGGGGTACGCAGTATTTT.